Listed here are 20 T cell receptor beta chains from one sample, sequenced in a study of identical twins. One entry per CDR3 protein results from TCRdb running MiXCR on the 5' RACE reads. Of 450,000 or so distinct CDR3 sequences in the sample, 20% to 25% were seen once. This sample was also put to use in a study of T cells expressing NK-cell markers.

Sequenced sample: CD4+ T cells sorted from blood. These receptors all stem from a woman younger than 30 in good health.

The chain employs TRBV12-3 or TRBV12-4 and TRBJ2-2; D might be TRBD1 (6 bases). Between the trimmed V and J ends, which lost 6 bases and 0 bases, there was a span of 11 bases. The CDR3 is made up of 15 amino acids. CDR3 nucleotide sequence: TGTGCCAGCAGACAGACAGGAGCGAACACCGGGGAGCTGTTTTTT. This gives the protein CASRQTGANTGELFF.

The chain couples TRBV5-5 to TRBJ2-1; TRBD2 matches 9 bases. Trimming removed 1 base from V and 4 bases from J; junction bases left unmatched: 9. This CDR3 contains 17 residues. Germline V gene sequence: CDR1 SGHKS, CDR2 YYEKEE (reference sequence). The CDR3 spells CASSLTEAGGLYNEQFF. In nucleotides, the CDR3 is TGTGCCAGCAGCTTGACGGAGGCGGGGGGGTTGTACAATGAGCAGTTCTTC. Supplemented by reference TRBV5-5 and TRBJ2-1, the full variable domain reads DAGVTQSPTHLIKTRGQQVTLRCSPISGHKSVSWYQQVLGQGPQFIFQYYEKEERGRGNFPDRFSARQFPNYSSELNVNALLLGDSALYLCASSLTEAGGLYNEQFFGPGTRLTVL.

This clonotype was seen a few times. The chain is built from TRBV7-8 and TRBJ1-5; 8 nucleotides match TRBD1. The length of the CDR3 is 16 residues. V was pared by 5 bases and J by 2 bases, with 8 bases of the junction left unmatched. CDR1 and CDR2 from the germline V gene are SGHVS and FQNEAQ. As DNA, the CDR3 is TGTGCCAGCAGCGAACTACCGGGACAGGGCAATCAGCCCCAGCATTTT. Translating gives CASSELPGQGNQPQHF. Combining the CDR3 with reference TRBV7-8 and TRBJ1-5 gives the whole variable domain GAGVSQSPRYKVAKRGQDVALRCDPISGHVSLFWYQQALGQGPEFLTYFQNEAQLDKSGLPSDRFFAERPEGSVSTLKIQRTQQEDSAVYLCASSELPGQGNQPQHFGDGTRLSIL.

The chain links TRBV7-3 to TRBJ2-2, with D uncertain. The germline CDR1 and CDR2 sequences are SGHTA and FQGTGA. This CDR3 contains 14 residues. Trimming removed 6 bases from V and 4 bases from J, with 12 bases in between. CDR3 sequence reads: CASRARRSTGELFF. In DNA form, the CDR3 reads TGTGCCAGCAGAGCCCGTCGGAGCACCGGGGAGCTGTTTTTT.

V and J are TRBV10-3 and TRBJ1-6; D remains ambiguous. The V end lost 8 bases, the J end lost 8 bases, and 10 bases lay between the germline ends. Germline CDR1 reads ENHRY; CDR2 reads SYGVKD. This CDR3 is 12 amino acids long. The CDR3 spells CAISPIDSPLHF. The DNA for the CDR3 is TGTGCCATCTCGCCCATTGATTCACCCCTCCACTTT.

CDR3 DNA sequence: TGTGCCAGCAGCAAAGAACATTTGGCTTTCTTT. Its translation: CASSKEHLAFF. The V gene is TRBV21-1, the J gene TRBJ1-1. TRBV21-1 corresponds to a pseudogene. CDR3 length: 11 amino acids.

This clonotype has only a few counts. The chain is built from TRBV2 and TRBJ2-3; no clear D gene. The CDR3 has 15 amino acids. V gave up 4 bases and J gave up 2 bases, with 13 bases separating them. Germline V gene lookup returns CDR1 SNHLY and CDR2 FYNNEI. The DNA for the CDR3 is TGTGCCAGCAGTGGCACCAAAACGACCACAGATACGCAGTATTTT. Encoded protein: CASSGTKTTTDTQYF.

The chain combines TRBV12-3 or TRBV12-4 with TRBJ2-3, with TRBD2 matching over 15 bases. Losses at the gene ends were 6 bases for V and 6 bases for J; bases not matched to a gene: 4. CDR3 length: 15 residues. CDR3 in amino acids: CASRGTSGGSDTQYF. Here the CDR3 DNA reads TGTGCCAGCAGGGGGACTAGCGGGGGGTCTGATACGCAGTATTTT.

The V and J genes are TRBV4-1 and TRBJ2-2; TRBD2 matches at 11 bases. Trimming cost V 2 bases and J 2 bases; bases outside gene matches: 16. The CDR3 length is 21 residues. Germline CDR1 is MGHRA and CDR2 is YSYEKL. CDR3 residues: CASSQPTIGASGRYNTGELFF. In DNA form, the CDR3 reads TGCGCCAGCAGCCAACCAACAATAGGTGCTAGCGGGAGGTATAACACCGGGGAGCTGTTTTTT.

The CDR3 loop reads CSVEAQVLAEAFF. CDR3 DNA: TGCAGCGTTGAGGCACAGGTGTTGGCTGAAGCTTTCTTT. The J gene is TRBJ1-1, the V gene TRBV29-1; a possible D gene is TRBD1 (5 bases). The V gene's germline CDR1 is SQVTM and CDR2 ANQGSEA. Trimming took off 3 bases at V and 6 bases at J, with 14 bases between the two ends. The CDR3 covers 13 residues.

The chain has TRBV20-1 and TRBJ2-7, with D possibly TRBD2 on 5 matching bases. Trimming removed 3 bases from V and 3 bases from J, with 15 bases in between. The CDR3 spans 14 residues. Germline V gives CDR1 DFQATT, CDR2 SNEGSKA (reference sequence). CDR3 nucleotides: TGCAGTGCTAGTAGTGGGGAGAAAAACTACGAGCAGTACTTC. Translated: CSASSGEKNYEQYF.

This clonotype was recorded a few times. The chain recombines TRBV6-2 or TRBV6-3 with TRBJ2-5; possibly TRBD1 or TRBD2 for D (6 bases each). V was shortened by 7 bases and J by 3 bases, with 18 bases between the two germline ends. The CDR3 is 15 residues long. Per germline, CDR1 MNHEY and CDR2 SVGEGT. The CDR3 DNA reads TGTGCCAGCACCCCACAAGGGGGGATGGAAGAGACCCAGTACTTC. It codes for CASTPQGGMEETQYF.

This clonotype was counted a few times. Here the CDR3 reads CASTSYEFVNEQFF. As DNA, the CDR3 is TGTGCCAGCACCTCATATGAATTCGTAAATGAGCAGTTCTTC. The chain employs TRBV6-1 and TRBJ2-1; D ambiguous. The V end was cut by 7 bases, the J end by 7 bases, with 17 bases between. CDR3 length equals 14 residues. CDR1 is MNHNS, CDR2 SASEGT, per germline.

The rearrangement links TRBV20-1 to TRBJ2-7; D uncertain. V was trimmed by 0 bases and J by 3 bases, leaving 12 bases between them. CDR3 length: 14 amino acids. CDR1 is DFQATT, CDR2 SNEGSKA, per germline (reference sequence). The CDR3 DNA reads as TGCAGTGCTAGAGATTGGGCGTCGGGCTACGAGCAGTACTTC. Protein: CSARDWASGYEQYF.

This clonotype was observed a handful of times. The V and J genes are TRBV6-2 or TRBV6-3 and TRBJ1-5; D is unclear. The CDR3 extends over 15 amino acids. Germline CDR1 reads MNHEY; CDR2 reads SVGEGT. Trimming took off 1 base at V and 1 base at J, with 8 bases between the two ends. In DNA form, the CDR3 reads TGTGCCAGCAGTTACTACGTAGGGAGCAATCAGCCCCAGCATTTT. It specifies CASSYYVGSNQPQHF.

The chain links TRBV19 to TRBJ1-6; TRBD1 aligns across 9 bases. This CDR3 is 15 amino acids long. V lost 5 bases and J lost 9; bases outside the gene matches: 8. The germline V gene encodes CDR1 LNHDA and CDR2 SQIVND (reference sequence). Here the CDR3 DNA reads TGTGCCAGTAGTCTTCCGGGACAGGGTGGTTCACCCCTCCACTTT. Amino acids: CASSLPGQGGSPLHF. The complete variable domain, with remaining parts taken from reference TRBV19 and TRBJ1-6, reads DGGITQSPKYLFRKEGQNVTLSCEQNLNHDAMYWYRQDPGQGLRLIYYSQIVNDFQKGDIAEGYSVSREKKESFPLTVTSAQKNPTAFYLCASSLPGQGGSPLHFGNGTRLTVT.

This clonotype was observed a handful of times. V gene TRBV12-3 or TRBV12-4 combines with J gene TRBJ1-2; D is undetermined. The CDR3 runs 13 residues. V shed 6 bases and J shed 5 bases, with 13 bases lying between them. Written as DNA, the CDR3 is TGTGCCAGCAGCCCCGACTCGGGGTATGGCTACACCTTC. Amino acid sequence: CASSPDSGYGYTF.

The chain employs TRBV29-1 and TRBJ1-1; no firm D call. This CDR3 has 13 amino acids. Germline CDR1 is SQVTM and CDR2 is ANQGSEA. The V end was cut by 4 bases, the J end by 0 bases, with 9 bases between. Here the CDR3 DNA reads TGCAGCGTTGCACGGAGCATGAACACTGAAGCTTTCTTT. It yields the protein CSVARSMNTEAFF.

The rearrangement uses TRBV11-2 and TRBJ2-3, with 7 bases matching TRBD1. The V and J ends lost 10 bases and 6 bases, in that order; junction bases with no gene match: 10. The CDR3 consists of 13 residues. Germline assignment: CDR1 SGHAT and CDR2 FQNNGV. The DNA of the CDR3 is TGTGCCAACCGACAGGGAGCAAGGGATACGCAGTATTTT. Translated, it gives CANRQGARDTQYF.

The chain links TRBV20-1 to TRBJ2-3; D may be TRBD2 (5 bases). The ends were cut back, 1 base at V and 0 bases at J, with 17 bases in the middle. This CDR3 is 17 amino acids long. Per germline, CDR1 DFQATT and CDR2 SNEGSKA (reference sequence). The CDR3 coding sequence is TGCAGTGCTAGAGCGGGATTTCCGGTCTCTAGCACAGATACGCAGTATTTT. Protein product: CSARAGFPVSSTDTQYF.